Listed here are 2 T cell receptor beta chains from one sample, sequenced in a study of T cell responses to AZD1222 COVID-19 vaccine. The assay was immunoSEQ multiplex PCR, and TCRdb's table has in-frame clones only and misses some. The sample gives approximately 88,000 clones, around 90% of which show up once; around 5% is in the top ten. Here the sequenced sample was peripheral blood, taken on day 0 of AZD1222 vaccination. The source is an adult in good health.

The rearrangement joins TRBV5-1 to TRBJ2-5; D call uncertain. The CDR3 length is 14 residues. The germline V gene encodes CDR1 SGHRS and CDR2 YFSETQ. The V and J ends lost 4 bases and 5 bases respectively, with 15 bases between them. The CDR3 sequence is CASSQGEGWETQYF. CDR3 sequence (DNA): TGCGCCAGCAGCCAAGGCGAAGGGTGGGAGACCCAGTACTTC.

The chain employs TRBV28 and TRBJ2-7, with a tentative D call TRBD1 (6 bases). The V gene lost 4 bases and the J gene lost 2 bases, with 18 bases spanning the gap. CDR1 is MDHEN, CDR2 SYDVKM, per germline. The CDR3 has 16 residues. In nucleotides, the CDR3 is TGTGCCAGCAGTTCAACAGGGATAGGTCACCCCTACGAGCAGTACTTC. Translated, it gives CASSSTGIGHPYEQYF. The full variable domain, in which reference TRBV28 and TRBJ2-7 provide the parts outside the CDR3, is DVKVTQSSRYLVKRTGEKVFLECVQDMDHENMFWYRQDPGLGLRLIYFSYDVKMKEKGDIPEGYSVSREKKERFSLILESASTNQTSMYLCASSSTGIGHPYEQYFGPGTRLTVT.